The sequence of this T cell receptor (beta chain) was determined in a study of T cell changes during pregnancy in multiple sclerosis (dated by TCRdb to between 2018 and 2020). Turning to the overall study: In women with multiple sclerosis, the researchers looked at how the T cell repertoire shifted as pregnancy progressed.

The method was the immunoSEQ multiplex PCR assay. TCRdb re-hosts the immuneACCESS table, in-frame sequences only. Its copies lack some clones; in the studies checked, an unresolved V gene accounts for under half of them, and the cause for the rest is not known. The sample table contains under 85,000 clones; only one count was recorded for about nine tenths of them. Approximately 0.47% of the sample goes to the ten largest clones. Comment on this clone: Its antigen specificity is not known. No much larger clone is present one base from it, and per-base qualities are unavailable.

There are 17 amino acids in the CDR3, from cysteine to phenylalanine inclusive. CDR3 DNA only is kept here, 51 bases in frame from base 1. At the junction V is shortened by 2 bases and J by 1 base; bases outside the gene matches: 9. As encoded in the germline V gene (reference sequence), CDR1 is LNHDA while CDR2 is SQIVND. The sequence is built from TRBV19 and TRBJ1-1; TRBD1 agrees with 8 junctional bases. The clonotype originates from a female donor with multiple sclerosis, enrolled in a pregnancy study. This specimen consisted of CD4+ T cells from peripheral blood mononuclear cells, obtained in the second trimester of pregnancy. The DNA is TGTGCCAGTAGTATACTAGGACAGGGTCATAGGAACACTGAAGCTTTCTTT. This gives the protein CASSILGQGHRNTEAFF.